Listed below are T cell receptor beta chains from one sample, sequenced in a study of blood T cell repertoires in COVID-19. Generated by immunoSEQ multiplex PCR, the TCRdb table keeps only in-frame clones and is missing some. The sample includes a few hundred thousand clones, roughly four fifths of them seen just once. The sequenced material came from PBMCs or T cells enriched from blood (not recorded which). The receptors derive from a man aged 25-45 years with acute COVID-19. Each CDR3 is given with its conserved first and last residue. The D gene is left open where the match is weak. A clone size is listed for some rows: how often the clone was seen (once, few, many), or a class if it is expanded.

d_gene: TRBD1; v_gene: TRBV19; abundance: few; j_gene: TRBJ1-3; CDR3nt: TGTGCCAGCTCCGGACAGGGGCCGGGAAACACCATATATTTT; CDR3aa: CASSGQGPGNTIYF
d_gene: .; v_gene: TRBV19; abundance: .; j_gene: TRBJ1-3; CDR3nt: TGTGCCAGTACCGTGGGGAGGGTCGGAAACACCATATATTTT; CDR3aa: CASTVGRVGNTIYF
d_gene: .; v_gene: TRBV7-6; abundance: .; j_gene: TRBJ1-1; CDR3nt: TGTGCCAGCAGCTTAAGTTACGGGGAGAACACTGAAGCTTTCTTT; CDR3aa: CASSLSYGENTEAFF
d_gene: TRBD1; v_gene: TRBV15; abundance: .; j_gene: TRBJ1-6; CDR3nt: TGTGCCACCAGCAGAGAACGGACAGGGTTTAATTCACCCCTCCACTTT; CDR3aa: CATSRERTGFNSPLHF
d_gene: TRBD2; v_gene: TRBV6-1; abundance: .; j_gene: TRBJ2-3; CDR3nt: TGTGCCAGCAGTGTGTCTAGCGGGTATAGCACAGATACGCAGTATTTT; CDR3aa: CASSVSSGYSTDTQYF
d_gene: TRBD1; v_gene: TRBV6-2/TRBV6-3; abundance: few; j_gene: TRBJ1-1; CDR3nt: TGTGCCAGCAGTCACCCAAGGAGACAGGGGAGCACTGAAGCTTTCTTT; CDR3aa: CASSHPRRQGSTEAFF
d_gene: TRBD2; v_gene: TRBV5-1; abundance: .; j_gene: TRBJ2-5; CDR3nt: TGTGCCAGCAGCTTACTAGCGGGAGAGACCCAGTACTTC; CDR3aa: CASSLLAGETQYF
d_gene: .; v_gene: TRBV6-5; abundance: .; j_gene: TRBJ1-1; CDR3nt: TGTGCCAGCACTTACGACAGAAGGACTGAAGCTTTCTTT; CDR3aa: CASTYDRRTEAFF
d_gene: .; v_gene: TRBV18; abundance: .; j_gene: TRBJ2-3; CDR3nt: TGTGCCAGCTCAGAACAGGGGAGGAGAAGCACAGATACGCAGTATTTT; CDR3aa: CASSEQGRRSTDTQYF
d_gene: TRBD1; v_gene: TRBV4-1; abundance: once; j_gene: TRBJ1-5; CDR3nt: TGCGCCAGCAGCCAGGGCAGGGGGCTTGGGCCCCAGCATTTT; CDR3aa: CASSQGRGLGPQHF
d_gene: .; v_gene: TRBV5-4; abundance: .; j_gene: TRBJ1-2; CDR3nt: TGTGCCAGCAGCTCCCGGACAGTCTCTCCTAACTATGGCTACACCTTC; CDR3aa: CASSSRTVSPNYGYTF
d_gene: .; v_gene: TRBV24-1; abundance: .; j_gene: TRBJ2-6; CDR3nt: TGTGCCACCAGTGACACCTTGGACAAGGCTGGGGCCAACGTCCTGACTTTC; CDR3aa: CATSDTLDKAGANVLTF
d_gene: TRBD2; v_gene: TRBV6-2/TRBV6-3; abundance: .; j_gene: TRBJ2-1; CDR3nt: TGTGCCAGCAGCTGGCTGACTAGCGGGAGGGCCGGGGAGCAGTTCTTC; CDR3aa: CASSWLTSGRAGEQFF